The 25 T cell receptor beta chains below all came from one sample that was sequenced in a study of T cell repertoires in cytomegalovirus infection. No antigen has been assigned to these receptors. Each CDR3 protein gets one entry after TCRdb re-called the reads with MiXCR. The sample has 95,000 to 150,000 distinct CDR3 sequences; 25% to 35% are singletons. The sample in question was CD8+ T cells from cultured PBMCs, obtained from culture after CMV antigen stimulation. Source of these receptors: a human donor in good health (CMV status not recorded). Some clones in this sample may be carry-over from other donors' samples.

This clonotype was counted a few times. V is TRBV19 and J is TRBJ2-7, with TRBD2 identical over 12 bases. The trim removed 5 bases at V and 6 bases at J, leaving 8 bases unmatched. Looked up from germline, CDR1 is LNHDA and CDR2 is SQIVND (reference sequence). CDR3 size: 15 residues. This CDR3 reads CASSSGPGLAGEQYF. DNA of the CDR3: TGTGCCAGTAGTTCGGGACCGGGACTAGCGGGCGAGCAGTACTTC.

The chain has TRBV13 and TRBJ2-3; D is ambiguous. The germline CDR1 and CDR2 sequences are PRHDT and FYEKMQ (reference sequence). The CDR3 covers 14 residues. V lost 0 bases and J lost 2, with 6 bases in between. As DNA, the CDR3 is TGTGCCAGCAGCTTAGGGAGGCTCACAGATACGCAGTATTTT. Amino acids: CASSLGRLTDTQYF. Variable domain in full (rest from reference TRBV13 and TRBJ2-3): AAGVIQSPRHLIKEKRETATLKCYPIPRHDTVYWYQQGPGQDPQFLISFYEKMQSDKGSIPDRFSAQQFSDYHSELNMSSLELGDSALYFCASSLGRLTDTQYFGPGTRLTVL.

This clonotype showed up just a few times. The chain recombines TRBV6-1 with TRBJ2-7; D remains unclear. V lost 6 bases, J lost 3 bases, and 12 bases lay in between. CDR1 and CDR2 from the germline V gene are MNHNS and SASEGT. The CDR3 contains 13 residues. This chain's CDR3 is CASSVTIRYEQYF. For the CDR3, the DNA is TGTGCCAGCAGCGTTACCATCCGCTACGAGCAGTACTTC.

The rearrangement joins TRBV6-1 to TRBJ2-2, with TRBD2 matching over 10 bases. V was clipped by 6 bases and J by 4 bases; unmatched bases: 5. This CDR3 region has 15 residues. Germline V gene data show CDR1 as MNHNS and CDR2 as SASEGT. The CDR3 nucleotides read TGTGCCAGCAGGGGGACTAGCGAGGTCACCGGGGAGCTGTTTTTT. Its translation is CASRGTSEVTGELFF.

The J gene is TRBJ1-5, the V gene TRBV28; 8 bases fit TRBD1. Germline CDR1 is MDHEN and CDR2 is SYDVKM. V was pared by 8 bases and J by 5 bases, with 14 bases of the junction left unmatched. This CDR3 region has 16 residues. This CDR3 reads CASRPGRDRGDQPQHF. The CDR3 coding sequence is TGTGCCAGCCGACCGGGGCGAGACAGGGGTGATCAGCCCCAGCATTTT. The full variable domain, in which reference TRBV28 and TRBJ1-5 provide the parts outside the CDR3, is DVKVTQSSRYLVKRTGEKVFLECVQDMDHENMFWYRQDPGLGLRLIYFSYDVKMKEKGDIPEGYSVSREKKERFSLILESASTNQTSMYLCASRPGRDRGDQPQHFGDGTRLSIL.

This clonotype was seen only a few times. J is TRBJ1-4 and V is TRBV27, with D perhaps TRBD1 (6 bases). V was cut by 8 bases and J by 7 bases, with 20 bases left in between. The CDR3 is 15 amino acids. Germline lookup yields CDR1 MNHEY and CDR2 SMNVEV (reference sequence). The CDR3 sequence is CASCSRQAGGEKLFF. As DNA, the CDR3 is TGTGCCAGCTGTAGTAGACAGGCTGGCGGTGAAAAACTGTTTTTT.

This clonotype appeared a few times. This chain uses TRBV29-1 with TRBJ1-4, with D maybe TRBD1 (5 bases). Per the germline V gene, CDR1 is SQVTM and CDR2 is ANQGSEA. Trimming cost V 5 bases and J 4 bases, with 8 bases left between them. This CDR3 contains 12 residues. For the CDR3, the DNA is TGCAGCGTTAAGACAGTTAATGAAAAACTGTTTTTT. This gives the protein CSVKTVNEKLFF.

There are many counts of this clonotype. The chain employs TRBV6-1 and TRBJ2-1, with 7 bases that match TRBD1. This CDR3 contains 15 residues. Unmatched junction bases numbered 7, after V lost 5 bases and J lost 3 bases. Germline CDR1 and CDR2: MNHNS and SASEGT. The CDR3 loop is CASSSETGNYNEQFF. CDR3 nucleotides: TGTGCCAGCAGTTCGGAGACAGGGAACTACAATGAGCAGTTCTTC.

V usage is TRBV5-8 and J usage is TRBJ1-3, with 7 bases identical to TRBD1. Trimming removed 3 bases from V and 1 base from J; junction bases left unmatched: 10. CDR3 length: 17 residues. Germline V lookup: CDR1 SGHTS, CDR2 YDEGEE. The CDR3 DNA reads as TGTGCCAGCAGCTCCTATGAGTGGACAGGTTCTGGAAACACCATATATTTT. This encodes CASSSYEWTGSGNTIYF. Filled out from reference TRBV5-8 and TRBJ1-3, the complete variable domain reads EAGVTQSPTHLIKTRGQQATLRCSPISGHTSVYWYQQALGLGLQFLLWYDEGEERNRGNFPPRFSGRQFPNYSSELNVNALELEDSALYLCASSSYEWTGSGNTIYFGEGSWLTVV.

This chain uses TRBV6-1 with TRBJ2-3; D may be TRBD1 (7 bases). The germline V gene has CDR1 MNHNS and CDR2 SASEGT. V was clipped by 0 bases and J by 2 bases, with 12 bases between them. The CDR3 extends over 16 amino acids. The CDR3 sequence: CASSEASRGATDTQYF. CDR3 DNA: TGTGCCAGCAGTGAAGCTAGCAGGGGGGCCACAGATACGCAGTATTTT.

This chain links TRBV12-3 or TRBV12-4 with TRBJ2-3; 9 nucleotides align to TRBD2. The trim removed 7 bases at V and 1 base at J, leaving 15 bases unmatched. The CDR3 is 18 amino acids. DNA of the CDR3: TGTGCCAGCATCGGCGGGGGGGGATATACCGAGCGCACAGATACGCAGTATTTT. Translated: CASIGGGGYTERTDTQYF.

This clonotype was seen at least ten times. CDR3 loop: CASSQDPQGATNEKLFF. CDR3 sequence (DNA): TGTGCCAGCAGCCAAGATCCGCAGGGGGCTACTAATGAAAAACTGTTTTTT. This sequence joins TRBV4-2 and TRBJ1-4, with 8 bases fitting TRBD1. CDR3 size: 17 residues. Germline V gene lookup returns CDR1 LGHNA and CDR2 YNFKEQ. V was pared by 0 bases and J by 2 bases, with 5 bases of the junction left unmatched.

In DNA form, the CDR3 reads TGTGCCAGCAGTCCAGGGACAAATTCACCCCTCCACTTT. It is translated as CASSPGTNSPLHF. The genes are TRBV12-3 or TRBV12-4 and TRBJ1-6, with D perhaps matching TRBD1 (6 bases). Trimming took off 5 bases at V and 7 bases at J, with 9 bases between the two ends. The CDR3 runs 13 residues.

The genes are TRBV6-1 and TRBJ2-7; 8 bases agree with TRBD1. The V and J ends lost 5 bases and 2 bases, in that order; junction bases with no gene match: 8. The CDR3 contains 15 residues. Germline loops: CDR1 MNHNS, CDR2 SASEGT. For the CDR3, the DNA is TGTGCCAGCAGTTACGCCAACAGGGGGGCCTACGAGCAGTACTTC. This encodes CASSYANRGAYEQYF.

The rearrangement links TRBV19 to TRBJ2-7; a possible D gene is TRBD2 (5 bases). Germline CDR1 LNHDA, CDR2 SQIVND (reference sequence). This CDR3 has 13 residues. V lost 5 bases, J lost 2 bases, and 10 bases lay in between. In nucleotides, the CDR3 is TGTGCCAGTAGTCAAACCGGGACCTACGAGCAGTACTTC. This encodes CASSQTGTYEQYF.

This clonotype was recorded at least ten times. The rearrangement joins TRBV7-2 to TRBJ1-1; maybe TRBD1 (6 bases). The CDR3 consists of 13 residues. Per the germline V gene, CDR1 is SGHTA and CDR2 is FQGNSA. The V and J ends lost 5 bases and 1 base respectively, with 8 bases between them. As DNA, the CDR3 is TGTGCCAGCAGCGAGACAGGGAACACTGAAGCTTTCTTT. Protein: CASSETGNTEAFF.

CDR3 coding DNA: TGTGCCAGCAGTCCGGGACAGGGGGTAAATTGGGAGCAGTACTTC. It encodes CASSPGQGVNWEQYF. The rearrangement uses TRBV28 and TRBJ2-7; 11 bases are shared with TRBD1. Germline trimming cut 5 bases from V and 7 bases from J; bases unmatched to any gene: 10. CDR1 MDHEN and CDR2 SYDVKM come from the germline V gene. The CDR3 runs to 15 residues.

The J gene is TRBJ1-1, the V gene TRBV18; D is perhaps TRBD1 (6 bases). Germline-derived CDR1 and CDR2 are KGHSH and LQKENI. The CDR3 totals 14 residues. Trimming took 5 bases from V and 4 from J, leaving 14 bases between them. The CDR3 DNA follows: TGTGCCAGCTCATCCGAGGGGGGGATCACTGAAGCTTTCTTT. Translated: CASSSEGGITEAFF.

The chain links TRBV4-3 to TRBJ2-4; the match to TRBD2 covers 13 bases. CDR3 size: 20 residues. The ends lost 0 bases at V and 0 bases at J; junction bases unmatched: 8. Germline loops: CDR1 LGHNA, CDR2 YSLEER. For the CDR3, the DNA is TGCGCCAGCAGCCAAGAGACTAGCGGGGGGACTCATCTAGCCAAAAACATTCAGTACTTC. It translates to CASSQETSGGTHLAKNIQYF.

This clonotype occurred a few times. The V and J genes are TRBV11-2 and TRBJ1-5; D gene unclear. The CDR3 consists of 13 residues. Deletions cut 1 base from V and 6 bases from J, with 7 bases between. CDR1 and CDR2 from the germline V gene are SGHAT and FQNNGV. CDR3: CASSLGAGQPQHF. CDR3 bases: TGTGCCAGCAGCTTAGGGGCGGGTCAGCCCCAGCATTTT.

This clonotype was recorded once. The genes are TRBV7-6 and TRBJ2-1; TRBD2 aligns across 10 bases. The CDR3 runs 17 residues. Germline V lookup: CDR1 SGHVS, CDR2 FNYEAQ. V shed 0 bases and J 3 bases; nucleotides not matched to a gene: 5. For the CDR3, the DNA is TGTGCCAGCAGCTTAGCTCTAGCGGGGGCCCACTACAATGAGCAGTTCTTC. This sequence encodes CASSLALAGAHYNEQFF.

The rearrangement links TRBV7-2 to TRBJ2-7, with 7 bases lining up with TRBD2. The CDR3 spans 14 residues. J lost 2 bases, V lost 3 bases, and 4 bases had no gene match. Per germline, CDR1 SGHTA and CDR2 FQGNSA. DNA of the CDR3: TGTGCCAGCAGCTTCGGACTAGGGCCCTACGAGCAGTACTTC. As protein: CASSFGLGPYEQYF.

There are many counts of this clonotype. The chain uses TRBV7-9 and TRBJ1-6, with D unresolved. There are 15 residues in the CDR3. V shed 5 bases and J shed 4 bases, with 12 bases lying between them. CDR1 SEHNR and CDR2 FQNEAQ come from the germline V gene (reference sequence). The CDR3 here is CASSAVVDYNSPLHF. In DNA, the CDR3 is TGTGCCAGCAGCGCCGTAGTAGATTATAATTCACCCCTCCACTTT.

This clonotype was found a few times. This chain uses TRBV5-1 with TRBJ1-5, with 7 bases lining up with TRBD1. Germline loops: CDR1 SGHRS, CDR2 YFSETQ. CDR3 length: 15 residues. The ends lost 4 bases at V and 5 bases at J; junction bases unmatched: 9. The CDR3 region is CASSATGVVDQPQHF. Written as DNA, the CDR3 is TGCGCCAGCAGCGCCACAGGGGTGGTGGATCAGCCCCAGCATTTT.

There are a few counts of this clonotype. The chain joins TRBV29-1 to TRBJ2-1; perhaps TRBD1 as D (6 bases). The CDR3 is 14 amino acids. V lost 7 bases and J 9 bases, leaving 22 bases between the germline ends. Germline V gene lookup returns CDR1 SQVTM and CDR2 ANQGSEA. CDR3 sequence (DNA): TGCAGCGCCGATCCGGGACATCAGTACGGTGAGCAGTTCTTC. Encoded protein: CSADPGHQYGEQFF.